These 2 T cell receptor beta chains were all obtained from the same sample, sequenced in a study of CD8+CD57+ T cells in acquired aplastic anemia. Genomic DNA constituted the template upon which TCR beta VDJ and CDR3 profiling was performed. TCRdb recomputed calls from the reads with MiXCR, one row per CDR3 protein. The table has approximately 190,000 distinct CDR3 sequences, around 45% seen once; the top ten hold around 9.7%. Those patients picked for sequencing had displayed CD8+CD57+ cell expansion on flow cytometry. The sample taken for sequencing was sorted CD4+, CD8+, or CD8+CD57+ T cells (not recorded which) from PBMCs. The origin of the receptors is a human donor with aplastic anemia.

As concerns this clonotype: At one end, the junction sequence differs from germline, possibly due to a read error. This chain uses TRBV11-2 with TRBJ2-7, with TRBD2 matching over 11 bases. Germline values: CDR1 SGHAT, CDR2 FQNNGV. This CDR3 is built from 16 residues. The CDR3 DNA reads as TGTGCCAGCAGCCTTAGTAGCGGGAGGGCTTCCTACGGGCAGTACTTC. As protein: CASSLSSGRASYGQYF.

This clonotype was counted between two and nine times. The V and J genes are TRBV24-1 and TRBJ2-7; TRBD1 matches 7 bases. Germline V gene lookup returns CDR1 KGHDR and CDR2 SFDVKD. The CDR3 is 12 amino acids. The V segment lost 9 bases and the J segment 6 bases; nucleotides outside the gene matches: 7. The chain's CDR3 is CATGGPGGEQYF. CDR3 nucleotides: TGTGCCACCGGCGGGCCAGGGGGCGAGCAGTACTTC.